This T cell receptor beta chain was recorded in a study of T cell responses to AZD1222 COVID-19 vaccine. Findings and caveats of the study: Repertoires were obtained only post-peak T cell response. Unmutated variant regions reportedly attract nearly half of all spike-specific TCRs. Clonal diversity may have been underestimated in mostly white British donors.

A remark on this clone: Its antigen is unidentified.

Deletions cut 5 bases from V and 9 bases from J, with 11 bases between. The CDR3 runs to 13 residues. The germline gives CDR1 SGHNT, CDR2 YENEEA. Generated by immunoSEQ multiplex PCR, the TCRdb table keeps only in-frame clones and is missing some. Of tens of thousands of clones in the sample, roughly 87% were seen once. The origin of this receptor is an adult who received the AZD1222 COVID-19 vaccine. V and J are TRBV11-3 and TRBJ1-6, with D hard to call. The sample was peripheral blood, taken 28 days after the second AZD1222 dose. CDR3: CASSVFTGSPLHF. CDR3 DNA sequence: TGTGCCAGCAGCGTCTTCACGGGTTCACCCCTCCACTTT.